Each of the 9 T cell receptor beta chains below was sequenced from the same sample in a study of blood T cell repertoires in COVID-19. The data were produced by immunoSEQ multiplex PCR, yet TCRdb's version contains in-frame clones alone and is incomplete. The sample holds approximately 300,000 clones; around 92% are singletons and the top ten take nearly 6.5%. Source material: peripheral blood. These receptors all come from a man aged 18 to 29 who had recovered from COVID-19.

This clone appeared once. This chain links TRBV10-3 with TRBJ1-1; 11 positions agree with TRBD1. With V trimmed by 2 bases and J by 3 bases, 2 bases remained unmatched. CDR3 length equals 15 residues. Germline CDR1 ENHRY, CDR2 SYGVKD. The CDR3 reads CAISELGQGDTEAFF. The CDR3 DNA reads TGTGCCATCAGTGAGCTGGGACAGGGGGACACTGAAGCTTTCTTT.

This clone was seen just once. J is TRBJ1-1 and V is TRBV7-2, with D perhaps TRBD1 (5 bases). The CDR3 covers 14 residues. CDR1 is SGHTA and CDR2 is FQGNSA in the germline V gene. V shed 1 base and J shed 2 bases, with 8 bases lying between them. The CDR3 is CASSLGRANTEAFF. The DNA for the CDR3 is TGTGCCAGCAGCTTAGGCAGGGCCAACACTGAAGCTTTCTTT.

The genes are TRBV4-3 and TRBJ1-2; D unclear. The germline V and J ends were trimmed by 1 base and 8 bases, with 11 bases remaining between them. The CDR3 has 13 amino acids. CDR1 LGHNA and CDR2 YSLEER come from the germline V gene. As DNA, the CDR3 is TGCGCCAGCAGCCAAGTTCCCTCGGAGGGCTACACCTTC. It yields the protein CASSQVPSEGYTF.

This chain links TRBV12-5 with TRBJ2-2; 8 positions match TRBD1. Germline CDR1 LGHNT, CDR2 FRNRAP. The J segment lost 8 bases and the V segment lost 5 bases, leaving 7 bases of the junction unmatched. The CDR3 totals 14 residues. The CDR3 coding sequence is TGTGCTAGTGGTCCGACAGGGGCTGGGGGGGAGCTGTTTTTT. Its protein is CASGPTGAGGELFF. Complete variable domain (other parts from reference TRBV12-5 and TRBJ2-2): DARVTQTPRHKVTEMGQEVTMRCQPILGHNTVFWYRQTMMQGLELLAYFRNRAPLDDSGMPKDRFSAEMPDATLATLKIQPSEPRDSAVYFCASGPTGAGGELFFGEGSRLTVL.

The J gene is TRBJ1-1, the V gene TRBV18; TRBD1 aligns across 7 bases. The germline V gene encodes CDR1 KGHSH and CDR2 LQKENI. J lost 11 bases, V lost 2 bases, and 5 bases had no gene match. The CDR3 length is 12 residues. The chain's CDR3 is CASSPDRALAFF. CDR3 nucleotides: TGTGCCAGCTCACCAGACAGGGCACTGGCTTTCTTT.

The CDR3 DNA is TGTGCCAGTAGTATAGGGAGGGACAGGGGGCTGAATCAGCCCCAGCATTTT. Its translation: CASSIGRDRGLNQPQHF. The chain couples TRBV19 to TRBJ1-5; 12 bases agree with TRBD1. This CDR3 spans 17 amino acids. Trimming cost V 1 base and J 4 bases; bases outside gene matches: 5. Germline V CDR1 and CDR2: LNHDA, SQIVND (reference sequence).

The chain couples TRBV5-1 to TRBJ2-2; D gene ambiguous. The length of the CDR3 is 16 residues. Deletions cut 4 bases from V and 2 bases from J, with 15 bases between. Germline CDR1 SGHRS, CDR2 YFSETQ. For the CDR3, the DNA is TGCGCCAGCAGCAAACGACTGATGGAAAACACCGGGGAGCTGTTTTTT. This sequence encodes CASSKRLMENTGELFF.

The chain links TRBV19 to TRBJ1-6, with unresolved D. This CDR3 spans 14 amino acids. The V gene lost 6 bases and the J gene lost 9 bases, with 15 bases spanning the gap. Germline CDR1 is LNHDA and CDR2 is SQIVND (reference sequence). For the CDR3, the DNA is TGTGCCAGTAGCCCGAGACAAATAGTTTCACCCCTCCACTTT. It codes for CASSPRQIVSPLHF.

V and J are TRBV5-1 and TRBJ2-1, with 9 bases matching TRBD1. This CDR3 has 13 residues. Unmatched junction bases numbered 4, after V lost 4 bases and J lost 8 bases. Looked up from germline, CDR1 is SGHRS and CDR2 is YFSETQ. In DNA form, the CDR3 reads TGCGCCAGCAGCGTCGGACAGGGGCATGAGCAGTTCTTC. Translated: CASSVGQGHEQFF.